This T cell receptor beta chain was captured by sequencing in a study of T-cell reconstitution after alpha-beta-depleted transplantation in children. Study observations and caveats: Fresh T-cell production supplied most of the T-cell counts and diversity seen one year after transplant. Where alpha-beta T cells came from about two months after transplant was reportedly several hundred expanded graft clones. Some patients' high day-60 TCRbeta diversity was traced to surviving recipient T cells and thymic progenitors.

This clonotype was counted a few times. The antigen remains unidentified. As it was prepared, the TCRbeta library received unique molecular identifiers. TCRdb reprocessed the PCR reads with MiXCR, giving one entry per CDR3 protein. The table shows around 300,000 distinct CDR3 sequences, with approximately 23% occurring only once. V trimming: 0 bases; J trimming: 3 bases; junction bases outside the gene matches: 3. Germline V gives CDR1 SGHRS, CDR2 YFSETQ. This CDR3 contains 14 residues. Sequences were derived from PBMCs, mostly from graft donor cells, sampled 180 days after TCRalphabeta/CD19-depleted stem cell transplant. This chain links TRBV5-1 with TRBJ2-7; 7 bases map to TRBD1. The sequence was obtained from a male patient under 18 who had a stem cell transplant for acute lymphoblastic leukemia, so the T cells may come from the graft donor. The CDR3 spells CASSLDRGNYEQYF. Here the CDR3 DNA reads TGCGCCAGCAGCTTGGACAGGGGCAACTACGAGCAGTACTTC.